Listed here are 14 T cell receptor beta chains from one sample, sequenced in a study of patients and donors after allogeneic stem cell transplantation. Via MiXCR, TCRdb re-called the RT-PCR reads, giving one row per CDR3 protein. The data contain approximately 250,000 distinct CDR3 sequences, around an eighth of them singletons. The sequencing input was blood, either unsorted or a sorted T cell fraction (not recorded which). The source of these receptors is a human donor who was either an allogeneic HSCT recipient or a stem cell or donor lymphocyte infusion donor (not recorded which). It is not recorded whose cells these are; they may come from a transplant donor.

This clonotype was picked up many times. This rearrangement joins TRBV4-3 to TRBJ2-1; no definite D call. The CDR3 is 16 amino acids. V lost 0 bases and J 7 bases, leaving 16 bases between the germline ends. Germline values: CDR1 LGHNA, CDR2 YSLEER. CDR3 sequence reads: CASSQDHNRGWNEQFF. CDR3 DNA sequence: TGCGCCAGCAGCCAAGATCATAATAGAGGATGGAATGAGCAGTTCTTC.

The table lists this clonotype with a few counts. This chain links TRBV6-5 with TRBJ2-5, with 10 bases that match TRBD2. CDR1 and CDR2 from the germline V gene are MNHEY and SVGAGI. This CDR3 has 19 amino acids. The V gene end was trimmed by 2 bases and the J gene end by 2 bases; junction bases not matched to a gene: 14. The CDR3 reads CASSYVGLAGEGWQETQYF. DNA for the CDR3: TGTGCCAGCAGTTACGTAGGGCTAGCGGGAGAAGGGTGGCAAGAGACCCAGTACTTC.

Ten or more counts support this clonotype. The chain joins TRBV7-2 to TRBJ2-1; D possibly corresponds to TRBD1 (6 bases). From germline, CDR1 is SGHTA and CDR2 FQGNSA. The CDR3 spans 15 residues. V lost 5 bases and J 4 bases, leaving 15 bases between the germline ends. The CDR3 bases are TGTGCCAGCAGCCTGGATCCACAGGGTTACAATGAGCAGTTCTTC. Translating it yields CASSLDPQGYNEQFF.

The rearrangement links TRBV19 to TRBJ1-1; D ambiguous. CDR1 and CDR2 (germline): LNHDA, SQIVND (reference sequence). The CDR3 has 12 amino acids. Trimming cost V 7 bases and J 9 bases, with 15 bases left between them. CDR3 nucleotide sequence: TGTGCCAGTATCGGATCTCCTCCACAAGCTTTCTTT. Encoded protein: CASIGSPPQAFF.

This clonotype was counted many times. The CDR3 DNA is TGTGCCAGCAGCCGACGGACTGGGGTCAGCTCCTACGAGCAGTACTTC. Protein sequence: CASSRRTGVSSYEQYF. This rearrangement joins TRBV3-1 to TRBJ2-7; TRBD2 might be the D (5 bases). V was shortened by 4 bases and J by 0 bases, with 16 bases between the two germline ends. The CDR3 covers 16 residues. In germline, CDR1 is LGHDT, CDR2 YNNKEL (reference sequence).

This clonotype came up many times. This rearrangement joins TRBV20-1 to TRBJ2-7; D remains ambiguous. Germline-derived CDR1 and CDR2 are DFQATT and SNEGSKA (reference sequence). The CDR3 loop spans 11 amino acids. V was pared by 3 bases and J by 2 bases, with 5 bases between. This chain's CDR3 is CSASSPYEQYF. Written as DNA, the CDR3 is TGCAGTGCTAGTAGCCCCTACGAGCAGTACTTC.

The CDR3 region is CASTPGRLGNTIYF. The CDR3 coding sequence is TGTGCCAGCACCCCAGGTCGGCTAGGAAACACCATATATTTT. The chain combines TRBV7-2 with TRBJ1-3; the D is unclear. Germline CDR1 SGHTA, CDR2 FQGNSA. The CDR3 length is 14 residues. The V and J ends lost 7 bases and 4 bases respectively, with 14 bases between them.

The chain joins TRBV9 to TRBJ1-1, with D uncertain. The CDR3 is 14 residues long. V shed 4 bases and J shed 1 base, with 11 bases lying between them. CDR1 is SGDLS and CDR2 is YYNGEE in the germline V gene. CDR3 coding DNA: TGTGCCAGCAGCCTAAGGATGTGGAACACTGAAGCTTTCTTT. This codes for CASSLRMWNTEAFF.

A few counts support this clonotype. The chain uses TRBV30 and TRBJ2-5; 8 bases agree with TRBD2. The CDR3 sequence is 14 residues long. J lost 5 bases, V lost 3 bases, and 8 bases had no gene match. Looked up from germline, CDR1 is GTSNPN and CDR2 is SVGIG (reference sequence). CDR3 loop: CAWRGAGAGETQYF. CDR3 DNA sequence: TGTGCCTGGAGAGGAGCGGGGGCAGGGGAGACCCAGTACTTC.

This clonotype came up many times. The chain is built from TRBV6-5 and TRBJ2-7; no clear D gene. Germline lookup yields CDR1 MNHEY and CDR2 SVGAGI. This CDR3 is 16 amino acids long. V was trimmed by 2 bases and J by 2 bases, leaving 16 bases between them. CDR3 loop: CASSYRSAELAYEQYF. The CDR3 DNA reads TGTGCCAGCAGTTACCGATCGGCAGAATTAGCCTACGAGCAGTACTTC.

V gene TRBV27 combines with J gene TRBJ1-6, with 9 bases fitting TRBD1. The CDR3 consists of 13 residues. Looked up from germline, CDR1 is MNHEY and CDR2 is SMNVEV (reference sequence). V was clipped by 6 bases and J by 7 bases; unmatched bases: 1. CDR3 DNA: TGTGCCAGCAGGGGACAGGGAAATTCACCCCTCCACTTT. Its translation: CASRGQGNSPLHF.

This clonotype showed up just a few times. The junction does not match germline at one end; this may be a read error. The chain recombines TRBV6-1 with TRBJ1-5; D uncertain. Germline values: CDR1 MNHNS, CDR2 SASEGT. CDR3 length: 13 amino acids. The CDR3 region has the DNA TGTGCCAGCAAGGACTTCAGTAATCAGTCCCAGCATTTT. This gives the protein CASKDFSNQSQHF.

The rearrangement uses TRBV5-1 and TRBJ2-3; possible D gene TRBD2, 6 bases. V was shortened by 6 bases and J by 4 bases, with 15 bases between the two germline ends. The CDR3 is 14 residues long. Germline values: CDR1 SGHRS, CDR2 YFSETQ. The CDR3: CASTYRLEADTQYF. In nucleotides, the CDR3 is TGCGCCAGCACATACCGACTAGAGGCAGATACGCAGTATTTT.

This clonotype was seen a handful of times. The V call is TRBV7-2, the J call TRBJ2-5; no reliable D call. The CDR3 is 12 amino acids. Trimming shortened V by 5 bases and J by 4 bases, and 8 bases separated the two germline ends. Germline values: CDR1 SGHTA, CDR2 FQGNSA. The CDR3 spells CASSPEVETQYF. The CDR3 DNA sequence: TGTGCCAGCAGCCCAGAAGTAGAGACCCAGTACTTC.